The T cell receptor beta chain described here comes from a study of identical twins. Findings and limits, study-wide: Models underestimated TCR alpha sharing (out-of-frame) in monozygotic twins.

Via MiXCR, TCRdb re-called the 5' RACE reads, giving one row per CDR3 protein. The sample includes about 690,000 distinct CDR3 sequences, 6% to 6.5% of them seen just once. This CDR3 region has 15 residues. CDR1 is DFQATT and CDR2 is SNEGSKA in the germline V gene (reference sequence). The J segment lost 5 bases and the V segment lost 3 bases, leaving 8 bases of the junction unmatched. In this sample, this clonotype turned up many times. Its matching antigen is unknown. The sample comprised naive T cells sorted from blood. This receptor was identified in a young man in good health. The chain combines TRBV20-1 with TRBJ2-5; TRBD2 matches 11 bases. CDR3 sequence reads: CSASKLAGEGETQYF. CDR3 coding DNA: TGCAGTGCTAGCAAACTAGCGGGAGAGGGGGAGACCCAGTACTTC.